This T cell receptor (beta chain) appears in the sequencing data of a study of blood T cell repertoires in COVID-19. Overall study context: Specimens from acute and convalescent COVID-19 originated in the United States, Italy and Spain.

This table comes from immunoSEQ multiplex PCR, and its TCRdb copy is limited to in-frame clones, with some not included. The sample contains about 120,000 clones, around 80% of which appear only once. The V end lost 7 bases, the J end lost 2 bases, and 20 bases lay between the germline ends. This CDR3 has 16 residues. CDR1 is MDHEN and CDR2 is SYDVKM in the germline V gene. This TCR was sampled from a woman in her 70s with acute or convalescent COVID-19. The V call is TRBV28, the J call TRBJ1-1; D not resolved. Input material: peripheral blood. For the CDR3, the DNA is TGTGCCAGCACCCCGCCCATTGCCGGGTTCAACACTGAAGCTTTCTTT. This translates into CASTPPIAGFNTEAFF. Full variable domain (rest looked up from reference TRBV28 and TRBJ1-1): DVKVTQSSRYLVKRTGEKVFLECVQDMDHENMFWYRQDPGLGLRLIYFSYDVKMKEKGDIPEGYSVSREKKERFSLILESASTNQTSMYLCASTPPIAGFNTEAFFGQGTRLTVV.